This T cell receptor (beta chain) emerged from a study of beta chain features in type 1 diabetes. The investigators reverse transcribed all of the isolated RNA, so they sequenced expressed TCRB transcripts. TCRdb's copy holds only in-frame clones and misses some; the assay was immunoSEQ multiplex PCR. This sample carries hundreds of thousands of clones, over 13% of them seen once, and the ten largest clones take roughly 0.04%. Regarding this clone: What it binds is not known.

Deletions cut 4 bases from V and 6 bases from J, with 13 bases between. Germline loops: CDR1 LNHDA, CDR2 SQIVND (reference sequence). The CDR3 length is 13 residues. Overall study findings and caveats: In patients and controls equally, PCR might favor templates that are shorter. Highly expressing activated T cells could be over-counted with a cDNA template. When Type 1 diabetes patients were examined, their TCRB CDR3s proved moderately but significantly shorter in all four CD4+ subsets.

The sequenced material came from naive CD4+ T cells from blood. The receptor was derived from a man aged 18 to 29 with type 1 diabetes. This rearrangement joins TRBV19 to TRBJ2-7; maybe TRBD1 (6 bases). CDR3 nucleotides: TGTGCCAGTAGTACCTCGGACAGCATCGAGCAGTACTTC. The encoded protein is CASSTSDSIEQYF.